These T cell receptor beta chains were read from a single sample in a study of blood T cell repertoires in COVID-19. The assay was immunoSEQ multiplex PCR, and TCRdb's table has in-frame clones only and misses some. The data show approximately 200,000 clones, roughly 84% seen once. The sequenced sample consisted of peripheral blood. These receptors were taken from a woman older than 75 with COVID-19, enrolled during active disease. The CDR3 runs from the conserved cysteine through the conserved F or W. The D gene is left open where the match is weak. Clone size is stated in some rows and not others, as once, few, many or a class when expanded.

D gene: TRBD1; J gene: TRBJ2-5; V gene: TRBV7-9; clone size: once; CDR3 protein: CASSLAVGTVYF; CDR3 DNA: TGTGCCAGCAGCTTAGCGGTGGGGACAGTCTACTTC
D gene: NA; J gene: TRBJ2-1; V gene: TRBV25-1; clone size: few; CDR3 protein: CASSRGGNEQFF; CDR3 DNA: TGTGCCAGCAGCAGGGGCGGCAATGAGCAGTTCTTC
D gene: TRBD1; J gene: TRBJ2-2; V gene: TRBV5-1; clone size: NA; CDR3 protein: CASSSTGGAGELFF; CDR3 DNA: TGCGCCAGCAGCAGCACAGGGGGCGCCGGGGAGCTGTTTTTT
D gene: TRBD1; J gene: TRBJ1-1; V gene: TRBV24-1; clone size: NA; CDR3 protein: CATSDWDSTLPCEAFF; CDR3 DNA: TGTGCCACCAGTGATTGGGACAGCACCCTTCCTTGTGAAGCTTTCTTT
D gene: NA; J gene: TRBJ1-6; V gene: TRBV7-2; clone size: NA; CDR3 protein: CASSLLGVQGNSPLHF; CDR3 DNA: TGTGCCAGCAGCTTGTTGGGGGTTCAGGGGAATTCACCCCTCCACTTT
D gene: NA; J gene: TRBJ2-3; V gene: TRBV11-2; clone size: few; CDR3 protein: CASSLGQWRDPADTQYF; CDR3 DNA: TGTGCCAGCAGCTTAGGTCAGTGGAGAGACCCCGCGGATACGCAGTATTTT
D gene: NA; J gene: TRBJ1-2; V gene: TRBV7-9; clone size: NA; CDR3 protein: CASSLDGGLGYTF; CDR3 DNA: TGTGCCAGCAGCTTAGACGGGGGTTTGGGCTACACCTTC
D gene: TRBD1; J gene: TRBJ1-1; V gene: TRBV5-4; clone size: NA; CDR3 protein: CASTPGDRLPNTEAFF; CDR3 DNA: TGTGCCAGCACCCCGGGGGACAGGTTACCGAACACTGAAGCTTTCTTT
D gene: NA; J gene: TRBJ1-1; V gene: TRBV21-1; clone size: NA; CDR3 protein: CASSTGGGRTEAFF; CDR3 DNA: TGTGCCAGCTCCACAGGGGGCGGGCGGACTGAAGCTTTCTTT
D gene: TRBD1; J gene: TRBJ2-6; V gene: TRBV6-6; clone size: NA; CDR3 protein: CASSRLQGAISSGANVLTF; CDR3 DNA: TGTGCCAGCAGTCGTTTACAGGGGGCAATCAGTTCTGGGGCCAACGTCCTGACTTTC
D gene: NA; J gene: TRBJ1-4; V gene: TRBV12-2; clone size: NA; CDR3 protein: CASRLVTGPGQGTEKLFF; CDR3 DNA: TGTGCAAGTCGCTTAGTGACCGGACCGGGACAGGGAACCGAAAAACTGTTTTTT
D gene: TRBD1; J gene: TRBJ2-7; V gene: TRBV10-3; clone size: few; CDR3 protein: CAISRGQGALGYEQYF; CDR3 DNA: TGTGCCATCAGTAGGGGGCAGGGGGCATTGGGCTACGAGCAGTACTTC
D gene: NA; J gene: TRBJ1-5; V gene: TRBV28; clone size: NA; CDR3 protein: CASSLPNSNQPQHF; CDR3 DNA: TGTGCCAGCAGTTTACCAAATAGCAATCAGCCCCAGCATTTT
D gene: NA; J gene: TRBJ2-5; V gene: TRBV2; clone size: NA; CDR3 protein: CASKTDEETQYF; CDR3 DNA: TGTGCCAGCAAAACAGACGAAGAGACCCAGTACTTC
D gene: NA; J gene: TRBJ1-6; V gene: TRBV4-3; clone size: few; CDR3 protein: CASSQSPTELGYNSPLHF; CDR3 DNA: TGCGCCAGCAGCCAAAGCCCGACAGAACTGGGGTATAATTCACCCCTCCACTTT
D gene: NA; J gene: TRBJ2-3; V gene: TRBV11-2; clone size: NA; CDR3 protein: CASSLMGREADTQYF; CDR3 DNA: TGTGCCAGCAGCTTAATGGGTAGGGAGGCAGATACGCAGTATTTT
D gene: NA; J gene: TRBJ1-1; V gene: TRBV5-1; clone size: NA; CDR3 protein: CASSLEQGITEAFF; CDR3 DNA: TGCGCCAGCAGCTTGGAGCAGGGTATCACTGAAGCTTTCTTT
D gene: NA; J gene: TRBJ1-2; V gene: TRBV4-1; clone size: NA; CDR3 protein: CASSQEALQQGYTF; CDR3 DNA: TGCGCCAGCAGCCAAGAAGCCCTACAGCAGGGCTACACCTTC
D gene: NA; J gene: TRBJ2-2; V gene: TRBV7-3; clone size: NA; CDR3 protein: CASSLQPPQGGNGELFF; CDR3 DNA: TGTGCCAGCAGCTTACAGCCCCCACAGGGAGGGAACGGGGAGCTGTTTTTT
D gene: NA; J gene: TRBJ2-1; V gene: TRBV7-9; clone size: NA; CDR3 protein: CASSTDTDEQFF; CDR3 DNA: TGTGCCAGCAGCACCGACACGGATGAGCAGTTCTTC
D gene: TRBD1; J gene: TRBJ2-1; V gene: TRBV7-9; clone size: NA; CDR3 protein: CASSPTGGSYNEQFF; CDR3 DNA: TGTGCCAGCAGCCCTACAGGGGGCTCCTACAATGAGCAGTTCTTC
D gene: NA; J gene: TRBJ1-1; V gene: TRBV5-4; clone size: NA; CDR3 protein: CASSLRQVGAAFF; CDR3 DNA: TGTGCCAGCAGCTTGCGACAGGTCGGGGCAGCTTTCTTT
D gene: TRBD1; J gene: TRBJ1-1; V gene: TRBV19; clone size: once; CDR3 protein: CASRWGSGQGTEAFF; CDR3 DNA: TGTGCCAGTAGGTGGGGGAGTGGACAGGGGACTGAAGCTTTCTTT
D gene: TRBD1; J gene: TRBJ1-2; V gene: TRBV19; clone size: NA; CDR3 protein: CASSILGQGESGYTF; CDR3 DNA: TGTGCCAGTAGTATCTTGGGACAGGGGGAGAGTGGCTACACCTTC
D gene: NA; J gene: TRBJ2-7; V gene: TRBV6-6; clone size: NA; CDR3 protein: CASSYFGAGPYEQYF; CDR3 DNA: TGTGCCAGCAGTTACTTTGGGGCGGGGCCCTACGAGCAGTACTTC
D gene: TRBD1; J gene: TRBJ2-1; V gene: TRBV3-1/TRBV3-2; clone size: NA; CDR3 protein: CASSQTGVNNEQFF; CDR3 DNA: TGTGCCAGCAGCCAGACAGGGGTTAACAATGAGCAGTTCTTC
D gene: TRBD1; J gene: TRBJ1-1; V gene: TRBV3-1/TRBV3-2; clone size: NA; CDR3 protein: CASSQGDRGNTEAFF; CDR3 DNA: TGTGCCAGCAGCCAAGGGGACAGGGGCAACACTGAAGCTTTCTTT
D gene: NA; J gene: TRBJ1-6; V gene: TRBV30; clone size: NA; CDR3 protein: CAWSVQASPLHF; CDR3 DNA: TGTGCCTGGAGTGTACAGGCCTCACCCCTCCACTTT
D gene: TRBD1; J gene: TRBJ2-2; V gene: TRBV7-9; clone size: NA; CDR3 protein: CASSGFGTANTGELFF; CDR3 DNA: TGTGCCAGCAGCGGATTCGGGACAGCGAACACCGGGGAGCTGTTTTTT
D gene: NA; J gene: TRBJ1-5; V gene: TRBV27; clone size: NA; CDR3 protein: CASSLGGRGNQPQHF; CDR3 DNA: TGTGCCAGCAGTTTAGGGGGGAGAGGGAATCAGCCCCAGCATTTT
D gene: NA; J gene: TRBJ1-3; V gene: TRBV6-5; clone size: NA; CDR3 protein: CAACRSVSGNTIYF; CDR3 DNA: TGTGCCGCTTGTCGGTCTGTCTCTGGAAACACCATATATTTT
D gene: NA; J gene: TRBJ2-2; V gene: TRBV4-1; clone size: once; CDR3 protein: CASSQDLRETGELFF; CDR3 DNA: TGCGCCAGCAGCCAAGATTTGAGGGAGACCGGGGAGCTGTTTTTT
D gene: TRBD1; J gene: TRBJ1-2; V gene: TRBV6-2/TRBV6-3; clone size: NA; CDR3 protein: CASSPDRGFTYGYTF; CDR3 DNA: TGTGCCAGCAGCCCTGACAGGGGGTTTACCTATGGCTACACCTTC
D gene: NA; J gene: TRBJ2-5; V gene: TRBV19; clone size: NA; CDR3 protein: CASSIDSQETQYF; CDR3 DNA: TGTGCCAGTAGTATAGACAGCCAAGAGACCCAGTACTTC
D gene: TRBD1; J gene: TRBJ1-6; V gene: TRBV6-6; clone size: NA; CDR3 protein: CASSLTGDNSPLHF; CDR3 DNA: TGTGCCAGCAGCCTAACAGGGGATAATTCACCCCTCCACTTT
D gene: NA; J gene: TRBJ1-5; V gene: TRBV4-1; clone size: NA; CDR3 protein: CASSQAHNQPQHF; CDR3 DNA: TGCGCCAGCAGCCAAGCCCACAATCAGCCCCAGCATTTT
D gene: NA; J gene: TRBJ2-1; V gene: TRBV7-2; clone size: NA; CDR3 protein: CASSISSGKVNEQFF; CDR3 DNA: TGTGCCAGCAGCATCTCATCCGGGAAAGTCAATGAGCAGTTCTTC
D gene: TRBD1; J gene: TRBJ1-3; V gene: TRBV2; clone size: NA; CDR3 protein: CASSTKYGTGGFGVSGNTIYF; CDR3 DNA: TGTGCCAGCAGTACGAAATACGGGACAGGGGGCTTCGGCGTCTCTGGAAACACCATATATTTT
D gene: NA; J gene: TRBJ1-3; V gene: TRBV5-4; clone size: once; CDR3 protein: CASSLDSYSGNTIYF; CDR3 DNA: TGTGCCAGCAGCTTGGACAGCTACTCTGGAAACACCATATATTTT
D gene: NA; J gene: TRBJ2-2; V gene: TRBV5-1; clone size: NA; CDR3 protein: CASRLSGGNTGELFF; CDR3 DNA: TGCGCCAGCAGGCTTTCCGGGGGAAACACCGGGGAGCTGTTTTTT
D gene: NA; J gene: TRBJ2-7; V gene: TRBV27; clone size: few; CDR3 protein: CASSLNRVSYEQYF; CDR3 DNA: TGTGCCAGCAGTTTAAACAGGGTCTCCTACGAGCAGTACTTC
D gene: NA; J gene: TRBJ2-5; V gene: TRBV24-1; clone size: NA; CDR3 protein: CATSDPTGKGETQYF; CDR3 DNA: TGTGCCACCAGTGATCCAACAGGGAAGGGGGAGACCCAGTACTTC
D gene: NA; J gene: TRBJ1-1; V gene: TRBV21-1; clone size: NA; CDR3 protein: CASSNDRSLNTEAFF; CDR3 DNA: TGTGCCAGCAGCAACGACAGATCTTTAAACACTGAAGCTTTCTTT